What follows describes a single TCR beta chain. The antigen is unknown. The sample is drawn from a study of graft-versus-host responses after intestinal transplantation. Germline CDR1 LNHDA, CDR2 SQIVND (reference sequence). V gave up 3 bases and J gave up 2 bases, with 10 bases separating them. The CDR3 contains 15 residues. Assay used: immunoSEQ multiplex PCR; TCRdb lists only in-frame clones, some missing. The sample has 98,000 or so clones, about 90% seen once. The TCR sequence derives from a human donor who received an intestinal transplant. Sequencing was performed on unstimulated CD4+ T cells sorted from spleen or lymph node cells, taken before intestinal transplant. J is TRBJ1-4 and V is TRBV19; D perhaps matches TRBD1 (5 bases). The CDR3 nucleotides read TGTGCCAGTAGTATCCCCGGGGGGACTAATGAAAAACTGTTTTTT. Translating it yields CASSIPGGTNEKLFF.